What follows are 9 T cell receptor beta chains derived from one specimen sequenced in a study of cytomegalovirus exposure and HLA in healthy donors. The PCR contained 60 Vbeta and 13 Jbeta primers. This table comes from immunoSEQ multiplex PCR, and its TCRdb copy is limited to in-frame clones, with some not included. The data contain over 120,000 clones, around 80% of them singletons. Material: PBMCs. The receptors were sampled from a man aged 25 to 45 in good health and CMV-seropositive.

This sequence joins TRBV11-3 and TRBJ2-7; no reliable D call. The CDR3 spans 12 residues. Germline CDR1 and CDR2: SGHNT and YENEEA. The germline V and J ends were trimmed by 5 bases and 4 bases, with 9 bases remaining between them. CDR3 amino acids: CASSGDFYEQYF. The CDR3 region has the DNA TGTGCCAGCAGCGGTGACTTTTACGAGCAGTACTTC.

The V gene is TRBV6-5, the J gene TRBJ2-2; tentatively, D is TRBD2 (5 bases). The CDR3 totals 13 residues. Germline assignment: CDR1 MNHEY and CDR2 SVGAGI. With 6 bases removed from V and 6 bases from J, the gap between germline ends came to 11 bases. Here the CDR3 reads CASRPGSSGELFF. Here the CDR3 DNA reads TGTGCCAGCAGACCGGGATCCTCCGGGGAGCTGTTTTTT.

This chain joins TRBV7-9 and TRBJ1-1; no definite D call. With 6 bases removed from V and 8 bases from J, the gap between germline ends came to 16 bases. CDR1 and CDR2 (germline): SEHNR, FQNEAQ (reference sequence). The CDR3 has 13 amino acids. The CDR3 sequence is CASRSSPGLEAFF. The DNA of the CDR3 is TGTGCCAGCAGATCTAGCCCGGGCCTAGAAGCTTTCTTT.

The chain links TRBV11-3 to TRBJ2-7; 7 positions agree with TRBD1. This CDR3 has 14 residues. CDR1 and CDR2 from the germline V gene are SGHNT and YENEEA. The V segment lost 5 bases and the J segment 0 bases; nucleotides outside the gene matches: 4. The CDR3 protein is CASSTTGDSYEQYF. The CDR3 DNA sequence: TGTGCCAGCAGCACCACAGGGGACTCCTACGAGCAGTACTTC.

CDR3 nucleotides: TGTGCCAGCAGTCCAACAGGCCGCCGGGGCTACACCTTC. It encodes CASSPTGRRGYTF. V is TRBV28 and J is TRBJ1-2; tentatively, D is TRBD1 (5 bases). The V end lost 5 bases, the J end lost 8 bases, and 15 bases lay between the germline ends. The CDR3 is 13 residues long. Germline V gene lookup returns CDR1 MDHEN and CDR2 SYDVKM.

The rearrangement uses TRBV28 and TRBJ2-7; the match to TRBD1 covers 8 bases. The trim removed 6 bases at V and 0 bases at J, leaving 7 bases unmatched. The CDR3 consists of 15 residues. CDR1 MDHEN and CDR2 SYDVKM come from the germline V gene. CDR3 loop: CASRLGTGASYEQYF. In DNA, the CDR3 is TGTGCCAGCAGATTGGGGACAGGCGCCTCCTACGAGCAGTACTTC.

The chain links TRBV5-1 to TRBJ2-5; the match to TRBD2 covers 11 bases. The CDR3 totals 14 residues. V was clipped by 4 bases and J by 3 bases; unmatched bases: 2. Germline CDR1 reads SGHRS; CDR2 reads YFSETQ. CDR3 protein: CASSPGLAEETQYF. The DNA of the CDR3 is TGCGCCAGCAGCCCGGGACTAGCGGAAGAGACCCAGTACTTC.

The rearrangement joins TRBV5-4 to TRBJ2-1; D call uncertain. Deletions cut 3 bases from V and 0 bases from J, with 10 bases between. Germline loops: CDR1 SGHNT, CDR2 YYREEE (reference sequence). CDR3 length: 15 amino acids. Here the CDR3 DNA reads TGTGCCAGCAGCTGGCAGGTGGGCTCCTACAATGAGCAGTTCTTC. Translating gives CASSWQVGSYNEQFF.

The CDR3 DNA sequence: TGTGCCAGTAGTGGTCAAGCGGGAGGGCCAAGTGAGCAGTTCTTC. Its translation is CASSGQAGGPSEQFF. The chain joins TRBV19 to TRBJ2-1, with 10 bases aligning to TRBD2. Germline assignment: CDR1 LNHDA and CDR2 SQIVND (reference sequence). The V gene end was trimmed by 5 bases and the J gene end by 9 bases; junction bases not matched to a gene: 10. The CDR3 has 15 amino acids.